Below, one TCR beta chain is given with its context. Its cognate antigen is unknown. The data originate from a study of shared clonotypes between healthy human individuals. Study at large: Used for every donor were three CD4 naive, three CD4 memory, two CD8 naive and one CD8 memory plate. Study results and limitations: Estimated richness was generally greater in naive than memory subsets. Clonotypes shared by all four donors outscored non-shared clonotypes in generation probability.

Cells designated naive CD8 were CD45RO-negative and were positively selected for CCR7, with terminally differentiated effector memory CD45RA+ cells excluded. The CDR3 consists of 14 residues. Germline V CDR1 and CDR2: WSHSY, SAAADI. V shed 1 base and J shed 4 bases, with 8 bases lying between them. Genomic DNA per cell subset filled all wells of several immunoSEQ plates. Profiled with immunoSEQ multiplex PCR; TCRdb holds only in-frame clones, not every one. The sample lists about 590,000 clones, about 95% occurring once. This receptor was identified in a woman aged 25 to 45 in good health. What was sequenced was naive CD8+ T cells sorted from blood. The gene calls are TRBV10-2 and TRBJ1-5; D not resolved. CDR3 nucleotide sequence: TGCGCCAGCAGTGAGTGGACGGCGAATCAGCCCCAGCATTTT. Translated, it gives CASSEWTANQPQHF.